Given below is one TCR beta chain in context. What it recognizes is unknown. Resections obtained during corrective heart surgery supplied the thymus tissue. Donors consisted of healthy Finnish infants (having corrective surgery for congenital heart defects). V lost 3 bases, J lost 7 bases, and 10 bases lay in between. Germline-derived CDR1 and CDR2 are SGHAT and FQNNGV. The CDR3 length is 14 residues. The data derive from a study of human thymus T cells. Overall study findings and caveats: Unrelated individuals were reported by related research to share highly overlapping thymic repertoires.

This table comes from immunoSEQ multiplex PCR, and its TCRdb copy is limited to in-frame clones, with some not included. The data contain about 78,000 clones, roughly 97% of them singletons. Input material: thymus tissue. This chain uses TRBV11-2 with TRBJ1-6; D is ambiguous. This receptor was taken from a boy under two years old with a congenital heart defect but otherwise immunologically healthy. In DNA form, the CDR3 reads TGTGCCAGCAGCTTGGGCCAAGACAATTCACCCCTCCACTTT. Its translation is CASSLGQDNSPLHF.